Presented here are 13 T cell receptor beta chains from one specimen sequenced in a study of T cell repertoires in cytomegalovirus infection. MiXCR, applied by TCRdb to the reads, yields one record per CDR3 protein. Seen here are about 180,000 distinct CDR3 sequences, approximately 15% observed once, and the top ten hold over 20%. Sequencing used PBMCs. Every receptor here comes from a human donor in good health (CMV status not recorded). Some clones in this sample may be carry-over from other donors' samples.

The chain employs TRBV12-3 or TRBV12-4 and TRBJ2-5, with D possibly being TRBD1 (5 bases). This CDR3 is built from 13 residues. With 5 bases removed from V and 8 bases from J, the gap between germline ends came to 15 bases. CDR3 region: CASSAQAQGTQYF. CDR3 sequence (DNA): TGTGCCAGCAGTGCCCAGGCTCAGGGTACCCAGTACTTC.

The V and J genes are TRBV6-5 and TRBJ1-1; perhaps TRBD1 as D (6 bases). Between the trimmed V and J ends, which lost 7 bases and 0 bases, there was a span of 12 bases. The CDR3 loop spans 14 amino acids. The germline V gene encodes CDR1 MNHEY and CDR2 SVGAGI. CDR3: CASTPTGMNTEAFF. The CDR3 nucleotides are TGTGCCAGCACCCCCACAGGGATGAACACTGAAGCTTTCTTT.

This clonotype was counted ten times or more. This rearrangement joins TRBV7-2 to TRBJ2-1; 9 positions agree with TRBD1. Germline V gene data show CDR1 as SGHTA and CDR2 as FQGNSA. CDR3 length equals 14 residues. V shed 4 bases and J 7 bases; nucleotides not matched to a gene: 5. The CDR3 loop reads CASSSRTGVNEQFF. The CDR3 DNA is TGTGCCAGCAGCTCACGGACAGGGGTGAATGAGCAGTTCTTC.

The J gene is TRBJ2-3, the V gene TRBV5-5; D may be TRBD2 (6 bases). The CDR3 spans 16 residues. Germline assignment: CDR1 SGHKS and CDR2 YYEKEE (reference sequence). Trimming took 0 bases from V and 2 from J, leaving 13 bases between them. CDR3 coding DNA: TGTGCCAGCAGCTTGGGGGACTCGATACTCACAGATACGCAGTATTTT. Translation: CASSLGDSILTDTQYF.

This clonotype appeared a few times. The chain joins TRBV15 to TRBJ2-3; D could derive from TRBD1 or TRBD2 (5 bases each). The V gene lost 4 bases and the J gene lost 5 bases, with 16 bases spanning the gap. The CDR3 has 15 residues. Germline V gene lookup returns CDR1 LNHNV and CDR2 YYDKDF (reference sequence). CDR3 in DNA: TGTGCCACCAGCACCTCCCCGGGGCCCGGAGATACGCAGTATTTT. It specifies CATSTSPGPGDTQYF.

This clonotype was counted a few times. This chain uses TRBV12-3 or TRBV12-4 with TRBJ2-5, with 10 bases matching TRBD2. This CDR3 has 15 residues. V shed 5 bases and J 4 bases; nucleotides not matched to a gene: 7. The CDR3 DNA sequence: TGTGCCAGCAGTCCCAGCGGGAGGGGGCCAGAGACCCAGTACTTC. This gives the protein CASSPSGRGPETQYF.

The gene calls are TRBV10-3 and TRBJ2-4, with 7 bases aligning to TRBD2. Germline V gives CDR1 ENHRY, CDR2 SYGVKD. This CDR3 has 14 residues. Trimming removed 3 bases from V and 4 bases from J; junction bases left unmatched: 3. CDR3 protein: CAISEAGLKNIQYF. CDR3 nucleotide sequence: TGTGCCATCAGTGAAGCGGGACTAAAAAACATTCAGTACTTC.

This clonotype was observed a few times. The chain is built from TRBV6-2 or TRBV6-3 and TRBJ2-7; possible D gene TRBD2, 6 bases. The CDR3 runs 13 residues. V was trimmed by 2 bases and J by 2 bases, leaving 7 bases between them. The germline V gene has CDR1 MNHEY and CDR2 SVGEGT. This chain's CDR3 is CASSYGGTYEQYF. The CDR3 nucleotides are TGTGCCAGCAGTTACGGCGGGACCTACGAGCAGTACTTC.

The chain combines TRBV18 with TRBJ2-5; 7 bases fit TRBD1. There are 15 residues in the CDR3. Germline V lookup: CDR1 KGHSH, CDR2 LQKENI. V was clipped by 2 bases and J by 1 base; unmatched bases: 4. CDR3 in amino acids: CASSPLGTAQETQYF. The CDR3 nucleotides read TGTGCCAGCTCACCATTGGGGACAGCCCAAGAGACCCAGTACTTC.

This clonotype was detected ten times or more. The chain employs TRBV6-5 and TRBJ2-3; TRBD2 aligns across 10 bases. Germline V gene lookup returns CDR1 MNHEY and CDR2 SVGAGI. The trim removed 3 bases at V and 10 bases at J, leaving 13 bases unmatched. This CDR3 has 16 amino acids. The CDR3, as DNA: TGTGCCAGCAGTTATCAGGGGTGGAGCGGGAGGGCCGCGCAGTATTTT. It specifies CASSYQGWSGRAAQYF.

This clonotype was counted a single time. The CDR3 loop reads CSAGQGANYGYTF. CDR3 DNA: TGCAGCGCTGGACAGGGGGCGAACTATGGCTACACCTTC. The rearrangement joins TRBV29-1 to TRBJ1-2; 11 bases agree with TRBD1. Germline CDR1 SQVTM, CDR2 ANQGSEA. Losses at the gene ends were 7 bases for V and 2 bases for J; bases not matched to a gene: 3. The CDR3 sequence is 13 residues long.

This clonotype was found many times. The genes are TRBV28 and TRBJ1-1; D not certain. V gave up 5 bases and J gave up 8 bases, with 9 bases separating them. CDR1 and CDR2 from the germline V gene are MDHEN and SYDVKM. CDR3 length: 11 amino acids. CDR3 loop: CASSTDGEAFF. The CDR3 DNA reads TGTGCCAGCAGTACGGACGGAGAAGCTTTCTTT.

CDR3 DNA: TGTGCCAGCAGCCAGGCGATAGCGGGAGGGACCGGGGAGCTGTTTTTT. Its translation: CASSQAIAGGTGELFF. The V gene is TRBV4-2, the J gene TRBJ2-2, with 11 bases aligning to TRBD2. Germline V gene sequence: CDR1 LGHNA, CDR2 YNFKEQ. J was trimmed by 5 bases and V by 3 bases; bases with no gene match: 5. This CDR3 region has 16 residues.